This T cell receptor beta chain was obtained from a study of blood T cell repertoires in COVID-19. Study background: Samples came from the United States, Italy and Spain, spanning acute and convalescent COVID-19. PBMCs, B-cell-depleted T cells, or T cells were the source of the cDNA or gDNA that made up the material.

Original methodology: Quantification of nucleated cells was approximated via reference gene primer amplification. Method: immunoSEQ multiplex PCR; TCRdb's copy keeps in-frame clones and lacks some. That table furnishes V, J and clone size, whereas the DNA furnished D and trimming. The sample lists about 52,000 clones, around 81% occurring once. The CDR3 has 13 amino acids. Germline V gene data show CDR1 as MNHEY and CDR2 as SVGAGI. V shed 8 bases and J 3 bases; nucleotides not matched to a gene: 5. The V gene is TRBV6-5, the J gene TRBJ2-7; TRBD1 matches 9 bases. The sequencing input was peripheral blood. The TCR comes from a man between 65 and 85 years old with active COVID-19. The CDR3 region is CASGRQGDYEQYF. Written as DNA, the CDR3 is TGTGCCAGCGGGAGACAGGGGGACTACGAGCAGTACTTC.